Listed below are T cell receptor beta chains from one sample, sequenced in a study of blood T cell repertoires in COVID-19. Using immunoSEQ multiplex PCR, the repertoire was profiled, and TCRdb retains in-frame clones only, with some absent. In the table there are about 140,000 clones, around 87% of which are singletons. The specimen was PBMCs or T cells enriched from blood (not recorded which). These receptors all stem from a man aged 55 to 69 who had recovered from COVID-19. Each CDR3 is given with its conserved first and last residue. Fields, in order: V gene, J gene, D gene, clone size, CDR3 protein, CDR3 DNA. The D gene is left open where the match is weak. Some rows mark clone size as missing; the rest say once, few, many or name a class of expanded clone.

v_call: TRBV7-8; j_call: TRBJ1-2; d_call: -; clone_size: -; cdr3_aa: CASSLAPGMDYGYTF; cdr3_nt: TGTGCCAGCAGCTTAGCCCCGGGTATGGACTATGGCTACACCTTC
v_call: TRBV6-4; j_call: TRBJ1-5; d_call: -; clone_size: -; cdr3_aa: CASSGWQYSNQPQHF; cdr3_nt: TGTGCCAGCAGTGGGTGGCAGTATAGCAATCAGCCCCAGCATTTT
v_call: TRBV5-4; j_call: TRBJ1-2; d_call: -; clone_size: -; cdr3_aa: CASSLGTAGRTNGYTF; cdr3_nt: TGTGCCAGCAGCTTGGGGACTGCCGGACGGACTAATGGCTACACCTTC
v_call: TRBV7-7; j_call: TRBJ2-2; d_call: -; clone_size: once; cdr3_aa: CASRRDTNTGELFF; cdr3_nt: TGTGCCAGCAGAAGGGACACCAACACCGGGGAGCTGTTTTTT
v_call: TRBV28; j_call: TRBJ2-7; d_call: TRBD1; clone_size: -; cdr3_aa: CASSMGQTWLYF; cdr3_nt: TGTGCCAGCAGCATGGGACAGACGTGGCTGTACTTC
v_call: TRBV25-1; j_call: TRBJ1-2; d_call: TRBD1; clone_size: -; cdr3_aa: CASTMGQGMGGYTF; cdr3_nt: TGTGCCAGCACCATGGGACAGGGGATGGGAGGCTACACCTTC
v_call: TRBV29-1; j_call: TRBJ1-1; d_call: -; clone_size: -; cdr3_aa: CSVDLDTAFF; cdr3_nt: TGCAGCGTTGATCTGGACACGGCTTTCTTT
v_call: TRBV11-2; j_call: TRBJ2-7; d_call: TRBD2; clone_size: -; cdr3_aa: CASRQTSGVFSYEQYF; cdr3_nt: TGTGCCAGCAGACAGACTAGCGGTGTCTTCTCCTACGAGCAGTACTTC
v_call: TRBV6-1; j_call: TRBJ2-7; d_call: TRBD1; clone_size: -; cdr3_aa: CASSDRQGYYEQYF; cdr3_nt: TGTGCCAGCAGTGATCGACAGGGGTACTACGAGCAGTACTTC
v_call: TRBV24-1; j_call: TRBJ1-4; d_call: -; clone_size: -; cdr3_aa: CATSDRGAGEEKLFF; cdr3_nt: TGTGCCACCAGTGATCGAGGGGCAGGGGAAGAAAAACTGTTTTTT
v_call: TRBV6-4; j_call: TRBJ2-1; d_call: TRBD2; clone_size: -; cdr3_aa: CASSEIGLAGREQFF; cdr3_nt: TGTGCCAGCAGTGAGATAGGACTAGCGGGTCGTGAGCAGTTCTTC
v_call: TRBV9; j_call: TRBJ1-5; d_call: -; clone_size: -; cdr3_aa: CASSENGQSNQPQHF; cdr3_nt: TGTGCCAGCAGCGAAAATGGACAGAGCAATCAGCCCCAGCATTTT
v_call: TRBV28; j_call: TRBJ1-6; d_call: -; clone_size: -; cdr3_aa: CASSRVMVSPLHF; cdr3_nt: TGTGCCAGCAGTCGGGTGATGGTTTCACCCCTCCACTTT
v_call: TRBV9; j_call: TRBJ2-1; d_call: -; clone_size: once; cdr3_aa: CASSGGSSYNEQFF; cdr3_nt: TGTGCCAGCAGCGGAGGGTCCTCCTACAATGAGCAGTTCTTC
v_call: TRBV6-4; j_call: TRBJ2-1; d_call: -; clone_size: -; cdr3_aa: CASSLAPDSYNEQFF; cdr3_nt: TGTGCCAGCAGCCTCGCCCCGGACAGCTACAATGAGCAGTTCTTC
v_call: TRBV5-1; j_call: TRBJ2-3; d_call: TRBD2; clone_size: -; cdr3_aa: CASSLGRTSGRSTDTQYF; cdr3_nt: TGCGCCAGCAGCTTGGGTAGGACTAGCGGGCGTAGCACAGATACGCAGTATTTT
v_call: TRBV3-1/TRBV3-2; j_call: TRBJ1-4; d_call: -; clone_size: -; cdr3_aa: CASSQVNLLFF; cdr3_nt: TGTGCCAGCAGCCAAGTTAACTTGCTGTTTTTT
v_call: TRBV15; j_call: TRBJ2-1; d_call: -; clone_size: -; cdr3_aa: CATSRDFRNEQFF; cdr3_nt: TGTGCCACCAGCAGAGATTTCCGTAATGAGCAGTTCTTC
v_call: TRBV6-5; j_call: TRBJ1-5; d_call: TRBD1; clone_size: -; cdr3_aa: CASSFDRDPNQPQHF; cdr3_nt: TGTGCCAGCAGTTTCGACAGGGACCCCAATCAGCCCCAGCATTTT
v_call: TRBV7-8; j_call: TRBJ2-2; d_call: TRBD2; clone_size: -; cdr3_aa: CASSLKLAGLINTGELFF; cdr3_nt: TGTGCCAGCAGCTTAAAACTAGCGGGACTTATCAACACCGGGGAGCTGTTTTTT
v_call: TRBV5-1; j_call: TRBJ1-2; d_call: -; clone_size: -; cdr3_aa: CASSLGDIGDYGYTF; cdr3_nt: TGCGCCAGCAGCTTGGGGGACATCGGAGACTATGGCTACACCTTC
v_call: TRBV7-9; j_call: TRBJ2-3; d_call: TRBD2; clone_size: once; cdr3_aa: CAIIRLATDTQYF; cdr3_nt: TGTGCCATTATCCGACTAGCAACAGATACGCAGTATTTT
v_call: TRBV7-6; j_call: TRBJ2-1; d_call: -; clone_size: -; cdr3_aa: CASSLVPAGAIQHNEQFF; cdr3_nt: TGTGCCAGCAGCTTAGTCCCGGCGGGGGCTATCCAACACAATGAGCAGTTCTTC
v_call: TRBV24-1; j_call: TRBJ2-1; d_call: TRBD1; clone_size: -; cdr3_aa: CATSDLSPGQGWNEQFF; cdr3_nt: TGTGCCACCAGTGATTTATCCCCGGGACAGGGCTGGAATGAGCAGTTCTTC
v_call: TRBV23-1; j_call: TRBJ1-2; d_call: -; clone_size: -; cdr3_aa: CASSQSWPNGYTF; cdr3_nt: TGCGCCAGCAGTCAATCATGGCCAAATGGCTACACCTTC
v_call: TRBV4-2; j_call: TRBJ2-2; d_call: TRBD2; clone_size: -; cdr3_aa: CASSQDGRGGNTGELFF; cdr3_nt: TGTGCCAGCAGCCAAGATGGTCGCGGGGGTAACACCGGGGAGCTGTTTTTT
v_call: TRBV2; j_call: TRBJ1-1; d_call: TRBD1; clone_size: -; cdr3_aa: CATATGTEAFF; cdr3_nt: TGTGCCACCGCGACAGGGACTGAAGCTTTCTTT
v_call: TRBV4-2; j_call: TRBJ1-4; d_call: TRBD1; clone_size: once; cdr3_aa: CASSLGQGLGSTNEKLFF; cdr3_nt: TGTGCCAGCAGCCTAGGACAGGGGCTAGGCTCAACTAATGAAAAACTGTTTTTT
v_call: TRBV19; j_call: TRBJ1-1; d_call: TRBD1; clone_size: -; cdr3_aa: CASSALQGSTEAFF; cdr3_nt: TGTGCCAGTAGCGCACTACAGGGGAGCACTGAAGCTTTCTTT
v_call: TRBV15; j_call: TRBJ2-1; d_call: -; clone_size: -; cdr3_aa: CATDLDRSAYNEQFF; cdr3_nt: TGTGCCACCGACTTAGACAGGTCTGCCTACAATGAGCAGTTCTTC
v_call: TRBV10-3; j_call: TRBJ1-2; d_call: -; clone_size: -; cdr3_aa: CAISEAGHGYTF; cdr3_nt: TGTGCCATCAGTGAGGCAGGGCATGGCTACACCTTC
v_call: TRBV20-1; j_call: TRBJ2-7; d_call: -; clone_size: few; cdr3_aa: CSASYGPSYEQYF; cdr3_nt: TGCAGTGCTAGTTATGGGCCTTCCTACGAGCAGTACTTC